The T cell receptor (beta chain) described here comes from a study of Ad26.COV2.S vaccination and SARS-CoV-2 variants. A remark on this clone: No antigen is known for it.

Looked up from germline, CDR1 is SSHAT and CDR2 is FNYEAQ (reference sequence). The CDR3 totals 15 residues. Study-level points and caveats: Substantial breadth in spike-specific CD8+ and CD4+ T cell responses was reportedly seen after vaccination. It was vaccine recipients, not placebo recipients, who had the higher spike-specific TCR breadth.

Repertoires were generated with immunoSEQ multiplex PCR, while TCRdb's copy carries only in-frame clones and drops some. The sample holds 450,000 to 550,000 clones; 89% are singletons and the top ten take about 2.7%. Treatment given: roughly 19 received Ad26.COV2.S at low or high dose, single or two shots; roughly five received placebo; per-sample allocation not given. Day 63 after the first injection of vaccine or placebo was the sampling time. In the vaccine, an Ad26 vector expressed the SARS-CoV-2 spike of the Wuhan strain. This material consisted of peripheral blood, taken in a trial of Ad26.COV2.S vaccine versus placebo. This TCR was sampled from a person aged 18 to 65 who received the Ad26.COV2.S COVID-19 vaccine or a placebo. The V call is TRBV7-7, the J call TRBJ2-7; D may correspond to TRBD1 or TRBD2 (5 bases each). The CDR3 loop reads CASISSAGLGVEQYV. The DNA for the CDR3 is TGTGCTAGCATTTCAAGTGCAGGGTTGGGAGTCGAGCAGTACGTC.